These 25 T cell receptor beta chains originate from one sample sequenced in a study of T cells after yellow fever vaccination. TCRdb re-called the 5' RACE reads through MiXCR, storing one row per CDR3 protein. In the table there are approximately 550,000 distinct CDR3 sequences, around 21% of which are singletons. This material consisted of PBMCs, taken 15 days after the yellow fever booster vaccination. These receptors all come from a man aged 25 to 40 who received the YFV17D yellow fever vaccine.

The chain recombines TRBV24-1 with TRBJ2-7; the match to TRBD1 covers 9 bases. The CDR3 runs 13 residues. Germline CDR1 reads KGHDR; CDR2 reads SFDVKD. Losses at the gene ends were 7 bases for V and 5 bases for J; bases not matched to a gene: 5. DNA of the CDR3: TGTGCCACCAGACAGGGGGCGAACCACGAGCAGTACTTC. It codes for CATRQGANHEQYF.

This clonotype was recorded a few times. The chain recombines TRBV7-6 with TRBJ2-3, with D unresolved. The V gene lost 2 bases and the J gene lost 4 bases, with 7 bases spanning the gap. This CDR3 is 13 amino acids long. CDR1 is SGHVS, CDR2 FNYEAQ, per germline. The CDR3 sequence is CASSLILADTQYF. The CDR3 DNA reads as TGTGCCAGCAGCTTAATTCTTGCAGATACGCAGTATTTT.

This clonotype was counted only a few times. This sequence joins TRBV4-3 and TRBJ2-3, with D perhaps matching TRBD2 (6 bases). Deletions cut 4 bases from V and 7 bases from J, with 12 bases between. The CDR3 is 13 residues long. In germline, CDR1 is LGHNA, CDR2 YSLEER. Here the CDR3 DNA reads TGCGCCAGCAGCCTGGAGGGCGGCCATACGCAGTATTTT. Translated, it gives CASSLEGGHTQYF.

This clonotype was detected a few times. V is TRBV20-1 and J is TRBJ1-1, with TRBD1 as a possible D gene (5 bases). This CDR3 contains 15 residues. From germline, CDR1 is DFQATT and CDR2 SNEGSKA (reference sequence). V shed 1 base and J shed 0 bases, with 12 bases lying between them. The CDR3 loop reads CSARVKGRVNTEAFF. The CDR3 DNA reads TGCAGTGCTAGAGTAAAGGGACGGGTGAACACTGAAGCTTTCTTT.

The V call is TRBV11-2, the J call TRBJ2-1, with TRBD2 identical over 12 bases. With 5 bases clipped from V and 6 bases from J, the junction kept 5 bases outside the gene matches. The CDR3 loop spans 15 amino acids. Germline lookup yields CDR1 SGHAT and CDR2 FQNNGV. CDR3 region: CASSALAGGSNEQFF. In DNA, the CDR3 is TGTGCCAGCAGCGCACTAGCGGGAGGTTCCAATGAGCAGTTCTTC.

In its sample, this clonotype was seen a few times. The chain recombines TRBV5-1 with TRBJ2-7, with unresolved D. Trimming removed 9 bases from V and 0 bases from J, with 13 bases in between. Germline-derived CDR1 and CDR2 are SGHRS and YFSETQ. The CDR3 is 13 amino acids. This CDR3 is CATSTDPSYEQYF. The CDR3 region has the DNA TGCGCCACCTCGACGGACCCCTCCTACGAGCAGTACTTC.

V gene TRBV7-9 combines with J gene TRBJ2-1, with D unclear. CDR3 length: 11 residues. V lost 6 bases and J lost 7, with 7 bases in between. Looked up from germline, CDR1 is SEHNR and CDR2 is FQNEAQ (reference sequence). Here the CDR3 reads CASRVANEQFF. CDR3 in DNA: TGTGCCAGCAGAGTTGCTAATGAGCAGTTCTTC.

This clonotype appeared a few times. This chain links TRBV29-1 with TRBJ1-1; unclear D gene. In germline, CDR1 is SQVTM, CDR2 ANQGSEA. Trimming pared 4 bases from V and 3 bases from J, leaving 18 bases between. CDR3 length: 15 amino acids. CDR3 sequence: CSVVIPEVSHTEAFF. The CDR3 DNA reads TGCAGCGTTGTAATTCCGGAAGTGAGCCACACTGAAGCTTTCTTT.

This clonotype has at least ten counts. The V gene is TRBV20-1, the J gene TRBJ2-2, with TRBD2 matching over 8 bases. V gave up 0 bases and J gave up 5 bases; unmatched junction bases: 5. The CDR3 length is 15 residues. Germline loops: CDR1 DFQATT, CDR2 SNEGSKA (reference sequence). The CDR3 DNA sequence: TGCAGTGCTAGAGAAAGCGGGAGAGGAACCGGGGAGCTGTTTTTT. It is translated as CSARESGRGTGELFF.

Concerning this clonotype itself: The junction does not match germline at one end; this may be a read error. The chain has TRBV12-3 or TRBV12-4 and TRBJ2-1; D is unresolved. CDR3 size: 12 residues. The CDR3 loop is CASRTSSNEQFF. CDR3 coding DNA: TGTGCCAGCAGAACGTCCTCCAATGAGCAGTTCTTC.

This clonotype was seen more than once but under ten times. This chain links TRBV5-1 with TRBJ1-4; possible D gene TRBD1, 6 bases. The CDR3 is made up of 14 amino acids. Germline V gene sequence: CDR1 SGHRS, CDR2 YFSETQ. V lost 5 bases and J lost 7, with 15 bases in between. DNA for the CDR3: TGCGCCAGCAGACTGACGGGGGCCCCTGAAAAACTGTTTTTT. This gives the protein CASRLTGAPEKLFF.

This clonotype was found a few times. The gene calls are TRBV5-1 and TRBJ2-5; D unresolved. CDR1 is SGHRS and CDR2 is YFSETQ in the germline V gene. The CDR3 is 16 residues long. The V and J ends lost 0 bases and 5 bases respectively, with 17 bases between them. The CDR3: CASSLEGDIIGETQYF. In DNA form, the CDR3 reads TGCGCCAGCAGCTTGGAGGGTGACATCATCGGGGAGACCCAGTACTTC.

This chain connects TRBV30 to TRBJ2-7, with D possibly TRBD2 on 6 matching bases. Germline V gene sequence: CDR1 GTSNPN, CDR2 SVGIG (reference sequence). The CDR3 spans 14 residues. The V gene lost 3 bases and the J gene lost 0 bases, with 12 bases spanning the gap. The CDR3 DNA reads TGTGCCTGGAGCCTCCTCGGGGGCTCCTACGAGCAGTACTTC. It translates to CAWSLLGGSYEQYF.

V and J are TRBV6-2 or TRBV6-3 and TRBJ2-7; D gene unclear. CDR1 MNHEY and CDR2 SVGEGT come from the germline V gene. V was pared by 0 bases and J by 6 bases, with 6 bases between. This CDR3 spans 12 amino acids. The CDR3 sequence is CASSYSTSEQYF. CDR3 nucleotide sequence: TGTGCCAGCAGTTACTCGACGTCCGAGCAGTACTTC.

The J gene is TRBJ1-1, the V gene TRBV20-1, with unresolved D. Per germline, CDR1 DFQATT and CDR2 SNEGSKA (reference sequence). Deletions cut 3 bases from V and 3 bases from J, with 8 bases between. The CDR3 spans 12 residues. The CDR3 nucleotides are TGCAGTGCTAGTCGGACGTACACTGAAGCTTTCTTT. Translated, it gives CSASRTYTEAFF.

This CDR3 reads CASSFQGSAYEQYF. DNA of the CDR3: TGTGCCAGCAGCTTCCAGGGGAGTGCCTACGAGCAGTACTTC. The chain recombines TRBV7-8 with TRBJ2-7; possible D gene TRBD1, 6 bases. The germline CDR1 and CDR2 sequences are SGHVS and FQNEAQ. Trimming left V 3 bases short and J 2 bases short, with 11 bases between. The CDR3 is 14 amino acids.

The chain links TRBV4-3 to TRBJ2-7; D unclear. V lost 0 bases and J 2 bases, leaving 8 bases between the germline ends. This CDR3 region has 14 residues. In germline, CDR1 is LGHNA, CDR2 YSLEER. The CDR3, as DNA: TGCGCCAGCAGCCAAGAGGTGGGGACCTACGAGCAGTACTTC. Its translation: CASSQEVGTYEQYF.

This chain links TRBV7-8 with TRBJ1-1; D gene unclear. Trimming left V 4 bases short and J 0 bases short, with 9 bases between. The CDR3 sequence is 14 residues long. CDR1 SGHVS and CDR2 FQNEAQ come from the germline V gene. The CDR3 protein is CASSSTTVNTEAFF. The DNA for the CDR3 is TGTGCCAGCAGCTCCACAACAGTGAACACTGAAGCTTTCTTT.

This chain joins TRBV4-2 and TRBJ2-1; D uncertain. This CDR3 spans 14 amino acids. The germline V gene has CDR1 LGHNA and CDR2 YNFKEQ. V was shortened by 3 bases and J by 6 bases, with 12 bases between the two germline ends. The CDR3 sequence is CASSQPLRGNEQFF. CDR3 coding DNA: TGTGCCAGCAGCCAGCCTCTCCGAGGCAATGAGCAGTTCTTC.

This clonotype was seen a few times. The chain carries TRBV10-3 and TRBJ2-7; D might be TRBD1 (6 bases). With 3 bases removed from V and 3 bases from J, the gap between germline ends came to 9 bases. The CDR3 sequence is 13 residues long. From germline, CDR1 is ENHRY and CDR2 SYGVKD. This chain's CDR3 is CAISEVGGYEQYF. The CDR3 DNA follows: TGTGCCATCAGTGAAGTAGGGGGCTACGAGCAGTACTTC.

In this sample, this clonotype turned up a few times. The chain carries TRBV7-2 and TRBJ2-1; D tentatively reads TRBD1 or TRBD2 (5 bases each). Germline CDR1 and CDR2: SGHTA and FQGNSA. The CDR3 is made up of 16 amino acids. V was clipped by 2 bases and J by 0 bases, with 11 bases between them. DNA of the CDR3: TGTGCCAGCAGCTTACTCGGGGCTAGCTCCTACAATGAGCAGTTCTTC. This gives the protein CASSLLGASSYNEQFF.

The J gene is TRBJ2-5, the V gene TRBV5-1; 9 bases are a match to TRBD2. This CDR3 is 14 amino acids long. The trim removed 6 bases at V and 5 bases at J, leaving 8 bases unmatched. Germline V gene sequence: CDR1 SGHRS, CDR2 YFSETQ. CDR3 loop: CASTYSGSRETQYF. CDR3 coding DNA: TGCGCCAGCACCTATAGCGGGAGTCGTGAGACCCAGTACTTC.

This clonotype appeared a few times. The genes are TRBV18 and TRBJ2-5; D uncertain. From germline, CDR1 is KGHSH and CDR2 LQKENI. The CDR3 loop spans 12 amino acids. Deletions cut 2 bases from V and 5 bases from J, with 6 bases between. The CDR3 nucleotides are TGTGCCAGCTCACCAAATCTCGAGACCCAGTACTTC. Amino acids: CASSPNLETQYF.

This clonotype showed up just a few times. The genes are TRBV5-1 and TRBJ2-5; D remains unclear. Trimming shortened V by 0 bases and J by 5 bases, and 11 bases separated the two germline ends. Germline values: CDR1 SGHRS, CDR2 YFSETQ. The CDR3 is made up of 14 amino acids. CDR3 nucleotide sequence: TGCGCCAGCAGCTTGGAGAGGAGCCAGGAGACCCAGTACTTC. As protein: CASSLERSQETQYF.

The genes are TRBV14 and TRBJ2-4; D not certain. This CDR3 has 14 amino acids. The germline CDR1 and CDR2 sequences are SGHDN and FVKESK. Trimming pared 4 bases from V and 0 bases from J, leaving 7 bases between. The CDR3 sequence: CASSLDIAKNIQYF. CDR3 DNA sequence: TGTGCCAGCAGCCTTGACATAGCCAAAAACATTCAGTACTTC.